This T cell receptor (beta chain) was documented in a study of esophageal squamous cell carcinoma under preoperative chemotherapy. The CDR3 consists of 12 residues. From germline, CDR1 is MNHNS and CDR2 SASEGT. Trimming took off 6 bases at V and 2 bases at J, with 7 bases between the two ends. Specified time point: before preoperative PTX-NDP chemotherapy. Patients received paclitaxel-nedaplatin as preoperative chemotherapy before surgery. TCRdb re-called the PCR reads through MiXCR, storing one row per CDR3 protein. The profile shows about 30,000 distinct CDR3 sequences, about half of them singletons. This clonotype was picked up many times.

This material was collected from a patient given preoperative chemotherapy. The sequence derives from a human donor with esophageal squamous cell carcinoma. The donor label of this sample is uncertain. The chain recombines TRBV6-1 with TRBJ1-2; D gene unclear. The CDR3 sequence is CASRSINYGYTF. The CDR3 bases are TGTGCCAGCAGGAGTATCAACTATGGCTACACCTTC.